This T cell receptor beta chain was observed in a study of cytotoxic CD8 clonotypes in ibrutinib-treated CLL. In the study overall: Response samples were obtained once patients had received a median 12 months of treatment, range 6 to 36. Study-wide points: Baseline clonality exceeded age-matched healthy donors and tracked circulating CD8+ T-cell counts.

The planned depth of sequencing spanned 1 in 200,000 to 1 in 1 million T cells. Sequencing was performed with immunoSEQ multiplex PCR; in TCRdb, only in-frame clones are kept and a portion is missing. The sample contains about 300,000 clones, over 55% of which appear only once. Cryopreserved PBMCs provided around 1.9 micrograms of genomic DNA for the TCR beta libraries. The V end was cut by 1 base, the J end by 7 bases, with 19 bases between. The length of the CDR3 is 16 residues. CDR1 and CDR2 (germline): MNHEY, SMNVEV (reference sequence). About this clone: Its specificity is not known.

The sequence derives from a human donor with chronic lymphocytic leukemia. The rearrangement links TRBV27 to TRBJ1-2; D is uncertain. Sequenced material: PBMCs, taken after 36 months of ibrutinib treatment. CDR3 in DNA: TGTGCCAGCAGTTTATATCCCCCTGAGGCAGGAACTGGCTACACCTTC. Residues: CASSLYPPEAGTGYTF.